The 14 T cell receptor beta chains presented below share a single source sample, sequenced in a study of T cell responses to AZD1222 COVID-19 vaccine. Generated by immunoSEQ multiplex PCR, the TCRdb table keeps only in-frame clones and is missing some. The repertoire holds about 190,000 clones, with more than 75% as singletons. This specimen was peripheral blood, taken on day 0 of AZD1222 vaccination. These receptors all stem from an adult in good health.

DNA for the CDR3: TGTGCCAGCAGTGACGACCCCGAGCGGCCCCAGCATTTT. Protein: CASSDDPERPQHF. The rearrangement links TRBV6-1 to TRBJ1-5; D is ambiguous. Germline V lookup: CDR1 MNHNS, CDR2 SASEGT. The length of the CDR3 is 13 residues. Trimming shortened V by 3 bases and J by 9 bases, and 12 bases separated the two germline ends.

The rearrangement joins TRBV18 to TRBJ2-2, with D perhaps matching TRBD1 (5 bases). V lost 1 base, J lost 1 base, and 7 bases lay in between. This CDR3 has 15 amino acids. Germline CDR1 KGHSH, CDR2 LQKENI. The CDR3 loop is CASSPLDMNTGELFF. DNA for the CDR3: TGTGCCAGCTCACCACTGGACATGAACACCGGGGAGCTGTTTTTT.

This chain joins TRBV3-1 (or the pseudogene TRBV3-2) and TRBJ2-7; TRBD2 matches at 7 bases. V shed 1 base and J 5 bases; nucleotides not matched to a gene: 5. The CDR3 contains 14 residues. CDR1 and CDR2 (germline): LGHDT, YNNKEL (reference sequence). CDR3 bases: TGTGCCAGCAGCCAAGTAGGTGGGAGGGACGAGCAGTACTTC. Translation gives CASSQVGGRDEQYF.

This clone was found once. The rearrangement uses TRBV4-1 and TRBJ2-1, with 9 bases fitting TRBD2. Germline V lookup: CDR1 MGHRA, CDR2 YSYEKL. CDR3 length: 18 residues. With V trimmed by 0 bases and J by 3 bases, 9 bases remained unmatched. The CDR3 nucleotides read TGCGCCAGCAGCCAAGACGTGGCTAGCGGGACACTCTACAATGAGCAGTTCTTC. This sequence encodes CASSQDVASGTLYNEQFF.

The rearrangement uses TRBV7-9 and TRBJ2-3; 9 nucleotides align to TRBD1. CDR3 length: 16 residues. V lost 5 bases and J lost 0; bases outside the gene matches: 6. Germline V CDR1 and CDR2: SEHNR, FQNEAQ (reference sequence). The CDR3 loop reads CASSPPDRGSTDTQYF. As DNA, the CDR3 is TGTGCCAGCAGCCCCCCCGACAGGGGGAGCACAGATACGCAGTATTTT.

This chain uses TRBV7-2 with TRBJ2-7; D is unclear. CDR1 and CDR2 (germline): SGHTA, FQGNSA. V was shortened by 5 bases and J by 4 bases, with 6 bases between the two germline ends. CDR3 size: 11 residues. Here the CDR3 DNA reads TGTGCCAGCAGCCCCGGTTACGAGCAGTACTTC. Translating it yields CASSPGYEQYF.

This chain links TRBV19 with TRBJ2-2; 7 bases fit TRBD2. Germline V gives CDR1 LNHDA, CDR2 SQIVND (reference sequence). This CDR3 has 19 amino acids. V lost 1 base to trimming and J lost 1 base; unmatched junction nucleotides: 12. The CDR3 protein is CASSIARALAELNTGELFF. The CDR3 bases are TGTGCCAGTAGTATAGCCCGCGCGCTAGCGGAACTGAACACCGGGGAGCTGTTTTTT.

The chain recombines TRBV5-1 with TRBJ1-1; TRBD1 might be the D (5 bases). The CDR3 consists of 16 residues. Germline V lookup: CDR1 SGHRS, CDR2 YFSETQ. Between the trimmed V and J ends, which lost 3 bases and 8 bases, there was a span of 23 bases. The CDR3 bases are TGCGCCAGCAGCTCCCACTTTTCCCAGGGTTCTCCCGAAGCTTTCTTT. Amino acids: CASSSHFSQGSPEAFF.

The V gene is TRBV2, the J gene TRBJ1-5; D gene ambiguous. Looked up from germline, CDR1 is SNHLY and CDR2 is FYNNEI. The CDR3 runs 13 residues. V was cut by 5 bases and J by 5 bases, with 10 bases left in between. CDR3 amino acids: CASSTRFHQPQHF. Here the CDR3 DNA reads TGTGCCAGCAGTACTCGATTTCATCAGCCCCAGCATTTT. Looking up the rest from reference TRBV2 and TRBJ1-5 gives the full variable domain: EPEVTQTPSHQVTQMGQEVILRCVPISNHLYFYWYRQILGQKVEFLVSFYNNEISEKSEIFDDQFSVERPDGSNFTLKIRSTKLEDSAMYFCASSTRFHQPQHFGDGTRLSIL.

The chain recombines TRBV7-8 with TRBJ1-1; a possible D gene is TRBD1 (5 bases). Germline-derived CDR1 and CDR2 are SGHVS and FQNEAQ. The CDR3 has 12 amino acids. Trimming pared 0 bases from V and 6 bases from J, leaving 5 bases between. The CDR3 nucleotides read TGTGCCAGCAGCTTAGCAGGGGCTGAAGCTTTCTTT. It specifies CASSLAGAEAFF.

The rearrangement links TRBV10-3 to TRBJ1-2, with a possible D match to TRBD1 (5 bases). The CDR3 length is 14 residues. Germline V gene sequence: CDR1 ENHRY, CDR2 SYGVKD. V shed 10 bases and J shed 2 bases, with 17 bases lying between them. CDR3 sequence (DNA): TGTGCCACAAGGGGCCACACTTCAAACTATGGCTACACCTTC. It is translated as CATRGHTSNYGYTF.

V and J are TRBV5-1 and TRBJ1-1, with a possible D match to TRBD1 (5 bases). The V and J ends lost 0 bases and 0 bases respectively, with 12 bases between them. The length of the CDR3 is 16 residues. Germline V lookup: CDR1 SGHRS, CDR2 YFSETQ. CDR3 DNA: TGCGCCAGCAGCTTGGCGGCAGGGTACATGAACACTGAAGCTTTCTTT. Its protein is CASSLAAGYMNTEAFF.

The J gene is TRBJ1-6, the V gene TRBV2; 8 bases map to TRBD1. Germline V CDR1 and CDR2: SNHLY, FYNNEI. With V trimmed by 5 bases and J by 6 bases, 12 bases remained unmatched. The CDR3 contains 17 residues. In nucleotides, the CDR3 is TGTGCCAGCAGTTGGACAGGGCTCCCGGGAGGTAATTCACCCCTCCACTTT. Amino acid sequence: CASSWTGLPGGNSPLHF.

This chain joins TRBV4-1 and TRBJ1-2, with unresolved D. Trimming removed 5 bases from V and 7 bases from J, with 11 bases in between. The CDR3 runs 12 residues. Per the germline V gene, CDR1 is MGHRA and CDR2 is YSYEKL. CDR3 DNA sequence: TGCGCCAGCAGCGGACGAGTTGGTGGCTACACCTTC. Its protein is CASSGRVGGYTF.